Listed below are T cell receptor beta chains from one sample, sequenced in a study of blood T cell repertoires in COVID-19. The assay was immunoSEQ multiplex PCR, and TCRdb's table has in-frame clones only and misses some. The data show approximately 260,000 clones, around nine tenths seen once. The source material was PBMCs or T cells enriched from blood (not recorded which). These TCRs come from a woman in her late teens or twenties who had recovered from COVID-19. Both conserved end residues are part of each CDR3. A D gene is named only where the DNA matches it firmly. Clone size is shown for a subset of rows, as once, few, many or a class of expanded clone.

clone_size | j_call | v_call | d_call | cdr3_aa | cdr3_nt
once | TRBJ2-3 | TRBV6-5 | TRBD2 | CASSRLAGEEDTQYF | TGTGCCAGCAGCCGACTAGCGGGAGAGGAAGATACGCAGTATTTT
NA | TRBJ1-6 | TRBV11-1 | TRBD1 | CASRQQGQSDSPLHF | TGTGCCAGCAGACAACAGGGGCAGAGCGATTCACCCCTCCACTTT
NA | TRBJ2-3 | TRBV9 | NA | CASSVGFGSTDTQYF | TGTGCCAGCAGCGTAGGTTTCGGGAGCACAGATACGCAGTATTTT
NA | TRBJ2-1 | TRBV3-1/TRBV3-2 | NA | CASSQRGLNEQFF | TGTGCCAGCAGCCAAAGGGGCTTAAATGAGCAGTTCTTC
NA | TRBJ2-5 | TRBV29-1 | NA | CSVGRQVQETQYF | TGCAGCGTTGGGCGACAGGTCCAAGAGACCCAGTACTTC
NA | TRBJ2-5 | TRBV19 | NA | CASSLARGAQETQYF | TGTGCCAGTAGTCTTGCCAGGGGGGCCCAAGAGACCCAGTACTTC
few | TRBJ2-6 | TRBV4-3 | NA | CASSHQTGQANVLTF | TGCGCCAGCAGCCACCAGACAGGCCAAGCCAACGTCCTGACTTTC
many | TRBJ2-1 | TRBV6-4 | TRBD2 | CASSDSTSGSNEQFF | TGTGCCAGCAGTGACTCGACTAGCGGGAGTAATGAGCAGTTCTTC
many | TRBJ2-5 | TRBV18 | NA | CASSPIGGFEETQYF | TGTGCCAGCTCACCTATAGGAGGTTTTGAGGAGACCCAGTACTTC
NA | TRBJ2-1 | TRBV9 | NA | CASSVEDRTNEQFF | TGTGCCAGCAGCGTAGAGGACAGAACCAATGAGCAGTTCTTC
NA | TRBJ1-2 | TRBV28 | NA | CASSFRATENYGYTF | TGTGCCAGCAGTTTTAGAGCCACAGAGAACTATGGCTACACCTTC
NA | TRBJ1-2 | TRBV12-3/TRBV12-4 | TRBD1 | CASSPGTDYGYTF | TGTGCCAGCAGCCCCGGGACAGACTATGGCTACACCTTC
NA | TRBJ1-4 | TRBV4-1 | NA | CASRQFLALDNEKLFF | TGCGCCAGCAGGCAATTTCTAGCCCTCGACAATGAAAAACTGTTTTTT
once | TRBJ2-7 | TRBV27 | NA | CASSLSLGKYEQYF | TGTGCCAGCAGTTTATCGCTCGGGAAATACGAGCAGTACTTC
NA | TRBJ2-3 | TRBV18 | TRBD2 | CASSPSGRPTDTQYF | TGTGCCAGCTCACCCAGCGGGAGACCCACAGATACGCAGTATTTT
NA | TRBJ1-2 | TRBV19 | NA | CASIGNSYGYTF | TGTGCCAGCATTGGAAACAGCTATGGCTACACCTTC
NA | TRBJ2-5 | TRBV4-2 | TRBD2 | CASSQDRGEETQYF | TGTGCCAGCAGCCAAGATCGGGGGGAAGAGACCCAGTACTTC
NA | TRBJ1-2 | TRBV19 | TRBD1 | CASTNGGRGPTSTNYGYTF | TGTGCCAGCACCAATGGGGGCAGGGGGCCTACAAGTACTAACTATGGCTACACCTTC
NA | TRBJ2-1 | TRBV7-9 | TRBD1 | CASSQITGQGKFF | TGTGCCAGCAGCCAAATTACGGGACAGGGGAAGTTCTTC
NA | TRBJ1-3 | TRBV28 | NA | CASSDRSSGNTIYF | TGTGCCAGCAGTGACAGGAGCTCTGGAAACACCATATATTTT
NA | TRBJ1-1 | TRBV10-1 | TRBD1 | CASSESGQTNTEAFF | TGCGCCAGCAGTGAGTCGGGACAGACTAACACTGAAGCTTTCTTT
NA | TRBJ2-2 | TRBV10-3 | NA | CAISESHFTGELFF | TGTGCCATCAGTGAGTCCCATTTCACCGGGGAGCTGTTTTTT
NA | TRBJ1-1 | TRBV4-1 | TRBD1 | CASSHYSTGINTEAFF | TGCGCCAGCAGCCATTACTCGACAGGGATCAACACTGAAGCTTTCTTT
NA | TRBJ1-2 | TRBV7-2 | NA | CASSLREGPGGYTF | TGTGCCAGCAGCTTACGGGAAGGTCCGGGTGGCTACACCTTC
NA | TRBJ2-4 | TRBV2 | TRBD1 | CASHRDRGLLAKNIQYF | TGTGCCAGTCACCGGGACAGGGGTCTTCTAGCCAAAAACATTCAGTACTTC
NA | TRBJ1-2 | TRBV12-3/TRBV12-4 | NA | CASTAGANYGYTF | TGTGCCAGCACCGCGGGGGCTAACTATGGCTACACCTTC
NA | TRBJ1-2 | TRBV7-9 | NA | CASSPLNHGDYGYTF | TGTGCCAGCAGCCCCCTGAACCACGGGGACTATGGCTACACCTTC
NA | TRBJ2-1 | TRBV20-1 | NA | CSASPRRNEQFF | TGCAGTGCTAGTCCGCGGCGGAATGAGCAGTTCTTC
NA | TRBJ2-3 | TRBV7-9 | NA | CASSLVGAVTDTQYF | TGTGCCAGCAGCTTAGTTGGGGCCGTCACAGATACGCAGTATTTT
NA | TRBJ2-7 | TRBV3-1/TRBV3-2 | NA | CASSQVVNSYEQYF | TGTGCCAGCAGCCAAGTTGTCAACTCCTACGAGCAGTACTTC
NA | TRBJ2-3 | TRBV28 | TRBD2 | CASESGGVGDTQYF | TGTGCCAGCGAAAGTGGGGGGGTAGGGGATACGCAGTATTTT
NA | TRBJ2-1 | TRBV5-4 | NA | CASSSPDNEQFF | TGTGCCAGCAGCTCTCCAGACAATGAGCAGTTCTTC
NA | TRBJ1-1 | TRBV6-5 | NA | CASRDTQNTEAFF | TGTGCCAGCAGGGACACGCAGAACACTGAAGCTTTCTTT
NA | TRBJ1-2 | TRBV2 | NA | CASSESQNYGYTF | TGTGCCAGCAGTGAAAGTCAGAACTATGGCTACACCTTC
NA | TRBJ2-5 | TRBV19 | TRBD1 | CASGMTGRETQYF | TGTGCCAGTGGGATGACAGGGCGGGAGACCCAGTACTTC